These 13 T cell receptor beta chains originate from one sample sequenced in a study of shared clonotypes between healthy human individuals. Generated by immunoSEQ multiplex PCR, the TCRdb table keeps only in-frame clones and is missing some. The repertoire includes approximately 330,000 clones, less than 75% of them detected once, and roughly a tenth sits in the top ten. The sample comprised memory CD4+ T cells sorted from blood. Regarding subset: CD45RA-negative fraction. These receptors were obtained from a man under 40 in good health.

With respect to this clone: Different DNA sequences within this sample yield the same CDR3. J is TRBJ2-5 and V is TRBV15; tentative D call: TRBD1 (5 bases). Trimming stripped 1 base from V and 4 bases from J, with 7 bases between. The germline CDR1 and CDR2 sequences are LNHNV and YYDKDF (reference sequence). The CDR3 is 13 residues long. CDR3 nucleotide sequence: TGTGCCACCAGCAGAGGGGGCGGAGAGACCCAGTACTTC. The encoded protein is CATSRGGGETQYF.

The J gene is TRBJ2-2, the V gene TRBV27, with TRBD2 identical over 13 bases. The CDR3 extends over 19 amino acids. V shed 6 bases, J shed 3 bases, and the junction held 13 bases outside the gene matches. The V gene's germline CDR1 is MNHEY and CDR2 SMNVEV (reference sequence). CDR3 DNA sequence: TGTGCCAGCAGCCCTTTTCGACGGGGACTAGCGGGGTACACCGGGGAGCTGTTTTTT. Translation gives CASSPFRRGLAGYTGELFF.

The rearrangement uses TRBV5-1 and TRBJ2-2; tentatively, D is TRBD2 (5 bases). This CDR3 has 16 amino acids. Germline V gives CDR1 SGHRS, CDR2 YFSETQ. The V end was cut by 5 bases, the J end by 0 bases, with 14 bases between. The CDR3 DNA sequence: TGCGCCAGCAGGCCAAGTTCCGGGGCGAACACCGGGGAGCTGTTTTTT. Translating gives CASRPSSGANTGELFF.

This clone has only one observation. The chain uses TRBV30 and TRBJ2-1; 11 nucleotides agree with TRBD2. Germline CDR1 and CDR2: GTSNPN and SVGIG (reference sequence). Losses at the gene ends were 0 bases for V and 6 bases for J; bases not matched to a gene: 4. There are 15 residues in the CDR3. CDR3 residues: CAWSVRSGRANEQFF. In DNA form, the CDR3 reads TGTGCCTGGAGTGTACGTAGCGGGAGGGCCAATGAGCAGTTCTTC.

The chain links TRBV5-4 to TRBJ2-7; unclear D gene. Looked up from germline, CDR1 is SGHNT and CDR2 is YYREEE (reference sequence). The CDR3 totals 14 residues. The V gene lost 5 bases and the J gene lost 0 bases, with 12 bases spanning the gap. Written as DNA, the CDR3 is TGTGCCAGCAGTTCGGCTAGGAGCTCCTACGAGCAGTACTTC. Amino acids: CASSSARSSYEQYF.

This chain connects TRBV5-5 to TRBJ2-1, with D possibly being TRBD1 or TRBD2 (5 bases each). With 0 bases removed from V and 0 bases from J, the gap between germline ends came to 7 bases. This CDR3 has 15 residues. The germline CDR1 and CDR2 sequences are SGHKS and YYEKEE (reference sequence). CDR3 DNA sequence: TGTGCCAGCAGCTTGGCGAGGGGCTCCTACAATGAGCAGTTCTTC. Its protein product is CASSLARGSYNEQFF.

CDR3 region: CASYETGVSYNSPLHF. The CDR3 DNA follows: TGTGCCAGCTATGAGACAGGGGTCTCCTATAATTCACCCCTCCACTTT. The chain uses TRBV2 and TRBJ1-6; 8 bases align to TRBD1. Germline lookup yields CDR1 SNHLY and CDR2 FYNNEI. This CDR3 region has 16 residues. Trimming cost V 8 bases and J 0 bases; bases outside gene matches: 6.

There are many counts of this clone. The rearrangement links TRBV18 to TRBJ2-1; the D gene is possibly TRBD2 (5 bases). Germline lookup yields CDR1 KGHSH and CDR2 LQKENI. The CDR3 consists of 13 residues. Trimming removed 2 bases at V and 5 bases at J, with 7 bases between. CDR3 nucleotide sequence: TGTGCCAGCTCACCATTGACTAACAATGAGCAGTTCTTC. Protein product: CASSPLTNNEQFF. The complete variable domain, with remaining parts taken from reference TRBV18 and TRBJ2-1, reads NAGVMQNPRHLVRRRGQEARLRCSPMKGHSHVYWYRQLPEEGLKFMVYLQKENIIDESGMPKERFSAEFPKEGPSILRIQQVVRGDSAAYFCASSPLTNNEQFFGPGTRLTVL.

This clone was detected a few times. This chain joins TRBV5-6 and TRBJ2-3, with 7 bases fitting TRBD2. Per germline, CDR1 SGHDT and CDR2 YYEEEE. Trimming removed 4 bases from V and 0 bases from J; junction bases left unmatched: 5. The CDR3 totals 15 residues. CDR3 in DNA: TGTGCCAGCAGCCCCGGGGGGACTAGCACAGATACGCAGTATTTT. Residues: CASSPGGTSTDTQYF.

This clone was seen more than once but under ten times. CDR3 sequence (DNA): TGTGCCAGCAGTGTTGAGATGAACACTGAAGCTTTCTTT. This translates into CASSVEMNTEAFF. This chain joins TRBV2 and TRBJ1-1; no reliable D call. Germline-derived CDR1 and CDR2 are SNHLY and FYNNEI. The CDR3 has 13 amino acids. Trimming removed 4 bases at V and 0 bases at J, with 6 bases between.

J is TRBJ2-7 and V is TRBV7-6, with D hard to call. The V end lost 2 bases, the J end lost 6 bases, and 11 bases lay between the germline ends. The CDR3 spans 13 residues. Germline assignment: CDR1 SGHVS and CDR2 FNYEAQ. The CDR3 nucleotides read TGTGCCAGCAGCTTATCTCATTCGCCCGAGCAGTACTTC. This encodes CASSLSHSPEQYF. The complete variable domain, with remaining parts taken from reference TRBV7-6 and TRBJ2-7, reads GAGVSQSPRYKVTKRGQDVALRCDPISGHVSLYWYRQALGQGPEFLTYFNYEAQQDKSGLPNDRFSAERPEGSISTLTIQRTEQRDSAMYRCASSLSHSPEQYFGPGTRLTVT.

The chain links TRBV15 to TRBJ2-2; 12 nucleotides agree with TRBD2. Germline lookup yields CDR1 LNHNV and CDR2 YYDKDF (reference sequence). There are 16 residues in the CDR3. J lost 9 bases, V lost 3 bases, and 8 bases had no gene match. The CDR3 DNA reads as TGTGCCACCAGCAGGGGGACTAGCGGGTTTAACCGGGAGCTGTTTTTT. Translated: CATSRGTSGFNRELFF.

The chain recombines TRBV7-9 with TRBJ2-4, with TRBD1 identical over 7 bases. The germline CDR1 and CDR2 sequences are SEHNR and FQNEAQ (reference sequence). The V gene end was trimmed by 5 bases and the J gene end by 6 bases; junction bases not matched to a gene: 10. The length of the CDR3 is 15 residues. CDR3 amino acids: CASSNLDRYINIQYF. CDR3 nucleotides: TGTGCCAGCAGCAATCTGGACAGGTATATAAACATTCAGTACTTC.